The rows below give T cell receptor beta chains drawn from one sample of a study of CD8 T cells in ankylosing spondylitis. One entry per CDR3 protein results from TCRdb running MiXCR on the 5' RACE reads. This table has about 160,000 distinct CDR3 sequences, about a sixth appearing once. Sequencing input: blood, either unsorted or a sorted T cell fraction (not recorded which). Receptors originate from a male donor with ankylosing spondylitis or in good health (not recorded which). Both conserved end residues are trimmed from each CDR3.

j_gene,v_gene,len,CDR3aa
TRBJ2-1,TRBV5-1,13,ASSLAGEGNNEQF
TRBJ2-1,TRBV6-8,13,ASRMTSGRLGEQF
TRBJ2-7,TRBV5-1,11,ASRAGSSYEQY
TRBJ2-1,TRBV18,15,ASSPAASGSGANEQF
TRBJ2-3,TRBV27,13,ASSLLPTSRDTQY
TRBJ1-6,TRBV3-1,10,ASGRGGSPLH
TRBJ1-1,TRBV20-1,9,SASLYGEAF
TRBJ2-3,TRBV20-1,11,SAVWRGGDTQY
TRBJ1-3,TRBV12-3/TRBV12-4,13,ASSLSVPGGNTIY
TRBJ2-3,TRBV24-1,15,ATSDKGLRGSTDTQY
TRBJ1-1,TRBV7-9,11,ASSGGGKPEAF
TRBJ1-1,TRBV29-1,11,SARTGEDTEAF
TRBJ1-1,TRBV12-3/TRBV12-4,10,ASSLRGYEAF
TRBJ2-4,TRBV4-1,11,ASSPKDSRSQY
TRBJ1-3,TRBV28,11,ASSLRAGNTIY
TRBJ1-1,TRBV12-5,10,ASGMGNTEAF
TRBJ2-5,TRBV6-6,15,ASSYGAPRDSWETQY
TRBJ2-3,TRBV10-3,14,AIRDGLAASTDTQY
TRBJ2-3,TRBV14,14,ASSPRGYLRTDTQY
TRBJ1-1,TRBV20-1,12,SARDRDRSTEAF
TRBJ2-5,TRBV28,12,ASSFDGNQETQY
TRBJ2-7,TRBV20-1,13,SARETSGRAYEQY
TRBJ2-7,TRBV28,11,ASGTGSSYEQC
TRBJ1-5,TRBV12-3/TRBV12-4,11,ASSPGQHQPQH
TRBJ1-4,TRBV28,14,ASSSPDRDNNEKLF
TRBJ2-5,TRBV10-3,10,AIASGQETQY
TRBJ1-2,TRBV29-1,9,SVESGTGYT